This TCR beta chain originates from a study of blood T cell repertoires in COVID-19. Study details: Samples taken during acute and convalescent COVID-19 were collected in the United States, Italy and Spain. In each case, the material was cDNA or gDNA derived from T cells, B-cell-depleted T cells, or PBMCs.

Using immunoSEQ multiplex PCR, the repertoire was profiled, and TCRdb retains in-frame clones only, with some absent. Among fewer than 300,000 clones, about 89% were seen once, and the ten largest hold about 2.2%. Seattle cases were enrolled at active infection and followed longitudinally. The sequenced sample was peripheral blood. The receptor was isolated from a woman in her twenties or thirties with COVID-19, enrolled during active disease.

This CDR3 reads CASSESRVSEKLFF. CDR3 bases: TGTGCCAGCAGTGAATCCAGGGTCTCAGAAAAACTGTTTTTT. This chain joins TRBV25-1 and TRBJ1-4, with D maybe TRBD1 (5 bases). Trimming took off 1 base at V and 8 bases at J, with 11 bases between the two ends. The CDR3 loop spans 14 amino acids. The germline gives CDR1 MGHDK, CDR2 SYGVNS. Full variable domain (rest looked up from reference TRBV25-1 and TRBJ1-4): EADIYQTPRYLVIGTGKKITLECSQTMGHDKMYWYQQDPGMELHLIHYSYGVNSTEKGDLSSESTVSRIRTEHFPLTLESARPSHTSQYLCASSESRVSEKLFFGSGTQLSVL.